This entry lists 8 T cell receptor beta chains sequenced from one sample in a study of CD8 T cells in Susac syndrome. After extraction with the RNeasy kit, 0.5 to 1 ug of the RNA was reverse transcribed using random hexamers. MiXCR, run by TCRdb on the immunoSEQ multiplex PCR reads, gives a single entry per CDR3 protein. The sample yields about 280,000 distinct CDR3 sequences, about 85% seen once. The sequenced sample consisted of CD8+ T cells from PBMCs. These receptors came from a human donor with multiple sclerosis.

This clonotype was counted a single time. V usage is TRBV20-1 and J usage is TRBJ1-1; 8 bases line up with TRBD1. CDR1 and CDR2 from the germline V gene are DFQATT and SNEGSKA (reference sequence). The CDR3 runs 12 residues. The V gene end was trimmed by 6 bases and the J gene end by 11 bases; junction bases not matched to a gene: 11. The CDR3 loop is CSANDRGRGAFF. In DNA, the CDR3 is TGCAGTGCAAATGACAGGGGTCGCGGGGCTTTCTTT.

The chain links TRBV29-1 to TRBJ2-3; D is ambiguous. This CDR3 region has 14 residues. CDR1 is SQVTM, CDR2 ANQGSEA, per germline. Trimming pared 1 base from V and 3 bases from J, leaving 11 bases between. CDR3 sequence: CSVEGKGSTDTQYF. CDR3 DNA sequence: TGCAGCGTTGAAGGCAAGGGTTCAACAGATACGCAGTATTTT.

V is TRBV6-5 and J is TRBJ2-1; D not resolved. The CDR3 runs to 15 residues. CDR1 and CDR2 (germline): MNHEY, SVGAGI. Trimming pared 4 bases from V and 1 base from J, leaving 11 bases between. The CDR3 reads CASSSDSQSYNEQFF. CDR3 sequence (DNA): TGTGCCAGCAGTTCTGACTCTCAGTCCTACAATGAGCAGTTCTTC.

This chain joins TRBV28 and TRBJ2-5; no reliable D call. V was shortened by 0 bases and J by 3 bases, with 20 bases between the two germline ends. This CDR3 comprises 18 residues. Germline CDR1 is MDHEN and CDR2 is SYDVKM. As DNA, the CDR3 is TGTGCCAGCAGTTTATGGGTTGGGTGGTCAGCTAGGGAAGAGACCCAGTACTTC. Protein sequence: CASSLWVGWSAREETQYF.

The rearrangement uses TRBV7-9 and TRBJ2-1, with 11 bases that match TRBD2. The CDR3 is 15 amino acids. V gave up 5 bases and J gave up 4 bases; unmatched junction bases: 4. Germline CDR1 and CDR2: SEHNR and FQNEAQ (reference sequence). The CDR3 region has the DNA TGTGCCAGCAGCATCGGGACTAGCGGATACAATGAGCAGTTCTTC. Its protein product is CASSIGTSGYNEQFF.

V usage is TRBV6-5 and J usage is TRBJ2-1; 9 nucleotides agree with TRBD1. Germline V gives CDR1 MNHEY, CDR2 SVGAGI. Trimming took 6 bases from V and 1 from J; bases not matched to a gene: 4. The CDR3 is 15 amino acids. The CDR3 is CASSADRGSYNEQFF. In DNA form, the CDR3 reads TGTGCCAGCAGCGCGGACAGGGGTTCCTACAATGAGCAGTTCTTC.

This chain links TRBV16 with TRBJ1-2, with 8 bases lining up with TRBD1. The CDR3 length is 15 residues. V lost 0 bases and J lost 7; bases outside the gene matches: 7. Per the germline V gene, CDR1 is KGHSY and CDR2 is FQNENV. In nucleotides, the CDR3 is TGTGCCAGCAGCCAATCGGCCCAGGGGGCTGCTGGCTACACCTTC. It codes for CASSQSAQGAAGYTF.

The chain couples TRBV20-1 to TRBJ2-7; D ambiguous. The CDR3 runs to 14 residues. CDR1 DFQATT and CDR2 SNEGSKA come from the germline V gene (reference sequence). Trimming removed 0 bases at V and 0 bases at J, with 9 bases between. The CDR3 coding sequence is TGCAGTGCTAGAGATCCGCTTCTCTCCTACGAGCAGTACTTC. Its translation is CSARDPLLSYEQYF.